The rows below give T cell receptor beta chains drawn from one sample of a study of blood T cell repertoires in COVID-19. Measured with immunoSEQ multiplex PCR; TCRdb has only the in-frame clones, and not every one. The sample consists of under 250,000 clones, roughly 85% of them appearing once. Sequenced sample: PBMCs or T cells enriched from blood (not recorded which). These receptors were taken from a woman aged 50 to 60 with acute COVID-19. Each CDR3 is given with its conserved first and last residue. The order of the fields is V gene, J gene, CDR3 protein.

TRBV6-2/TRBV6-3	TRBJ2-5	CASSPLKSGGETQYF
TRBV14	TRBJ1-6	CASSQEGEDSSPLHF
TRBV6-6	TRBJ1-5	CASSPGTGSVYNQPQHF
TRBV18	TRBJ1-2	CASSPLIGQGSDGYTF
TRBV6-5	TRBJ1-1	CASSYSEPGQGFEAFF
TRBV19	TRBJ2-3	CASSIQVGTDTQYF
TRBV25-1	TRBJ1-1	CASSVTGNTEAFF
TRBV3-1/TRBV3-2	TRBJ1-6	CASSRGDSISIFPLHF
TRBV5-6	TRBJ1-1	CASSLDPDTEAFF
TRBV4-1	TRBJ1-1	CASSRFQGNPEAFF
TRBV5-1	TRBJ1-2	CASSLGGGSYGYTF
TRBV12-3/TRBV12-4	TRBJ2-1	CASSFRGNNEQFF
TRBV6-5	TRBJ2-7	CASSYGLDRGGEQYF
TRBV5-1	TRBJ1-5	CASSLQGGDLQPQHF
TRBV7-8	TRBJ1-1	CASSLGEWGLTEAFF
TRBV5-1	TRBJ2-1	CASSLDGAYNEQFF
TRBV18	TRBJ2-2	CASSPPLLSTGELFF
TRBV19	TRBJ2-3	CASSIQGVFTDTQYF
TRBV30	TRBJ1-5	CAWSESGYSNQPQHF
TRBV7-8	TRBJ2-7	CASSLVGQGSPSYF
TRBV6-5	TRBJ2-3	CASSFSGGPTDTQYF
TRBV14	TRBJ1-2	CASSTSGTGLLNYGYTF
TRBV3-1/TRBV3-2	TRBJ1-1	CASSSQGALGTEAFF
TRBV5-6	TRBJ1-1	CASSFYRGRNTEAFF
TRBV5-8	TRBJ1-2	CASSLDTNYGYTF
TRBV11-3	TRBJ2-2	CASSLSPNTGELFF
TRBV6-5	TRBJ1-1	CASSYSRTEAFF
TRBV30	TRBJ1-1	CAWSWTVDTEAFF
TRBV5-6	TRBJ1-2	CASSLTRDSYNYGYTF
TRBV7-6	TRBJ2-2	CASSLSRTGELFF
TRBV12-3/TRBV12-4	TRBJ1-1	CASTGTDTEAFF
TRBV5-4	TRBJ2-2	CASSSNPGSAGELFF
TRBV19	TRBJ1-1	CASTHGDRLNTEAFF
TRBV9	TRBJ1-5	CASSSQGSSNQPQHF
TRBV6-2/TRBV6-3	TRBJ1-5	CASSPPYPGQNQPQHF
TRBV6-5	TRBJ1-1	CASFGTGINTEAFF
TRBV10-3	TRBJ2-2	CATQTGGENTGELFF
TRBV18	TRBJ1-2	CASFREPANYGYTF
TRBV18	TRBJ1-1	CASSPAYRGRSAEAFF
TRBV19	TRBJ1-6	CASSIRTGDSPLHF
TRBV4-1	TRBJ1-2	CASSQGTYGYTF
TRBV6-1	TRBJ2-3	CASSELDRDVDTQYF
TRBV20-1	TRBJ2-2	CSASVQTNTGELFF
TRBV19	TRBJ2-1	CASSPGSRLVSNEQFF
TRBV9	TRBJ2-1	CASSVGLAIDNEQFF
TRBV12-3/TRBV12-4	TRBJ2-7	CASSPRLAGEQYF
TRBV5-5	TRBJ2-5	CASNLPGLAVQETQYF
TRBV2	TRBJ2-1	CASSGPSSYNEQFF
TRBV6-4	TRBJ2-1	CASSATGNYNEQFF
TRBV10-3	TRBJ2-3	CAISGAGTTDTQYF
TRBV11-2	TRBJ2-5	CASSLGRSRETQYF
TRBV9	TRBJ2-1	CASSINSGVLNEQFF
TRBV25-1	TRBJ1-5	CASSEPGQSNQPQHF
TRBV30	TRBJ1-1	CARGQGNTEAFF
TRBV6-5	TRBJ2-7	CARLDDRDYEQYF